These 13 T cell receptor beta chains originate from one sample sequenced in a study of cytotoxic CD8 clonotypes in ibrutinib-treated CLL. Clones were read by immunoSEQ multiplex PCR, and TCRdb kept only the in-frame ones, dropping some. This table has about 140,000 clones, roughly 77% appearing once. Material: PBMCs, obtained after 12 months of ibrutinib treatment. These receptors were collected from a human donor with chronic lymphocytic leukemia.

The chain combines TRBV11-2 with TRBJ2-7; possibly TRBD2 for D (5 bases). The CDR3 consists of 16 residues. Germline V gene sequence: CDR1 SGHAT, CDR2 FQNNGV. Trimming stripped 5 bases from V and 3 bases from J, with 20 bases between. CDR3 residues: CASSPPGVLGIYEQYF. DNA of the CDR3: TGTGCCAGCAGCCCCCCCGGGGTCCTAGGGATCTACGAGCAGTACTTC.

The V gene is TRBV11-2, the J gene TRBJ1-2, with D perhaps TRBD1 (5 bases). CDR1 is SGHAT, CDR2 FQNNGV, per germline. V lost 1 base and J lost 4, with 10 bases in between. The CDR3 covers 14 residues. The CDR3: CASSLAGVRYGYTF. The CDR3 bases are TGTGCCAGCAGCTTAGCGGGGGTTCGCTATGGCTACACCTTC.

CDR3 in amino acids: CASRLGTAIQYF. The DNA of the CDR3 is TGTGCCAGCAGGCTTGGGACAGCAATTCAGTACTTC. The V and J genes are TRBV5-8 and TRBJ2-4; 7 bases are shared with TRBD1. The CDR3 covers 12 residues. J lost 10 bases, V lost 5 bases, and 6 bases had no gene match. The germline CDR1 and CDR2 sequences are SGHTS and YDEGEE.

This clone is a singleton in its sample. This sequence joins TRBV5-1 and TRBJ2-3; TRBD2 might be the D (7 bases). Germline V gene sequence: CDR1 SGHRS, CDR2 YFSETQ. The CDR3 is 16 amino acids. Trimming shortened V by 3 bases and J by 6 bases, and 20 bases separated the two germline ends. CDR3 DNA: TGCGCCAGCAGCTCGGGGGCTAGCGGCGGAGGTGATACGCAGTATTTT. Its translation is CASSSGASGGGDTQYF.

The V gene is TRBV27, the J gene TRBJ2-2; TRBD2 matches at 7 bases. Germline V CDR1 and CDR2: MNHEY, SMNVEV (reference sequence). CDR3 length: 13 residues. Trimming at V came to 8 bases and at J to 4 bases, leaving 4 bases not matched to a gene. CDR3 in amino acids: CASGRGTTGELFF. CDR3 coding DNA: TGTGCCAGCGGGCGGGGGACCACCGGGGAGCTGTTTTTT.

The chain joins TRBV27 to TRBJ2-6; a weak D match, TRBD2 (5 bases). This CDR3 has 18 residues. Trimming took off 2 bases at V and 0 bases at J, with 14 bases between the two ends. The germline gives CDR1 MNHEY, CDR2 SMNVEV (reference sequence). The CDR3 DNA reads TGTGCCAGCAGTTTAGGCGGGCCTAGTCTCTCTGGGGCCAACGTCCTGACTTTC. This gives the protein CASSLGGPSLSGANVLTF.

The CDR3 protein is CASSSDRGSNYEQYF. The CDR3 DNA reads as TGTGCCAGCAGCTCCGACAGGGGCTCAAACTACGAGCAGTACTTC. The V call is TRBV7-2, the J call TRBJ2-7; TRBD1 matches 8 bases. J was trimmed by 3 bases and V by 4 bases; bases with no gene match: 8. This CDR3 region has 15 residues. Germline V lookup: CDR1 SGHTA, CDR2 FQGNSA.

The V and J genes are TRBV10-3 and TRBJ2-7; no clear D gene. The CDR3 extends over 11 amino acids. Deletions cut 3 bases from V and 4 bases from J, with 4 bases between. CDR1 is ENHRY and CDR2 is SYGVKD in the germline V gene. CDR3 loop: CAISDQYEQYF. In DNA form, the CDR3 reads TGTGCCATCAGTGATCAGTACGAGCAGTACTTC.

The count of this clone is one. This chain connects TRBV5-3 to TRBJ2-7; TRBD1 is a possible D gene (5 bases). TRBV5-3 qualifies as an ORF whose function is uncertain. Trimming cost V 4 bases and J 3 bases, with 17 bases left between them. The CDR3 length is 15 residues. CDR3 amino acids: CARSPTVTSNYEQYF. In DNA, the CDR3 is TGTGCCAGAAGCCCGACAGTTACAAGCAACTACGAGCAGTACTTC.

This clone was detected only a few times. V gene TRBV2 combines with J gene TRBJ1-2; D not resolved. The CDR3 length is 12 residues. Trimming took 3 bases from V and 6 from J, leaving 8 bases between them. Germline CDR1 is SNHLY and CDR2 is FYNNEI. CDR3 protein: CASSESSDGYTF. In DNA, the CDR3 is TGTGCCAGCAGTGAGAGCAGTGATGGCTACACCTTC.

This clone was observed a few times. The V and J genes are TRBV10-3 and TRBJ1-5; D gene ambiguous. V lost 0 bases and J lost 0, with 6 bases in between. Germline assignment: CDR1 ENHRY and CDR2 SYGVKD. The CDR3 length is 15 residues. The CDR3 nucleotides read TGTGCCATCAGTGAGTCTGGGCCTAGCAATCAGCCCCAGCATTTT. Its translation is CAISESGPSNQPQHF.

This clone was picked up a small number of times. Other DNA sequences in this specimen translate into the identical CDR3. This sequence joins TRBV28 and TRBJ1-2, with 8 bases lining up with TRBD1. The CDR3 extends over 14 amino acids. The germline V gene encodes CDR1 MDHEN and CDR2 SYDVKM. V was clipped by 6 bases and J by 2 bases; unmatched bases: 5. For the CDR3, the DNA is TGTGCCAGCAGCCCAGGGGGCTCCAACTATGGCTACACCTTC. It translates to CASSPGGSNYGYTF.

The chain recombines TRBV28 with TRBJ2-7, with TRBD2 matching 9 bases. The CDR3 contains 15 residues. Trimming removed 6 bases from V and 7 bases from J; junction bases left unmatched: 13. CDR1 MDHEN and CDR2 SYDVKM come from the germline V gene. CDR3: CASSSAVAGVREQYF. The CDR3 DNA reads as TGTGCCAGCAGCTCCGCGGTAGCGGGAGTTCGTGAGCAGTACTTC.